This T cell receptor beta chain is from a study of response to subunit inactivated influenza vaccine. This clonotype was seen a handful of times. Its cognate antigen is unknown. Using its own MiXCR run on the RT-PCR reads, TCRdb lists one record per CDR3 protein. The data hold about 180,000 distinct CDR3 sequences, with 9.2% observed a single time. Study observations and caveats: Authors suggested each seasonal influenza vaccination recruits few new T cells.

Trimming removed 10 bases from V and 9 bases from J, with 9 bases in between. Looked up from germline, CDR1 is MNHEY and CDR2 is SVGEGT. This CDR3 region has 10 residues. Material: non-naive T cells sorted from PBMCs, obtained on the day of vaccination. The rearrangement joins TRBV6-2 or TRBV6-3 to TRBJ2-2, with D uncertain. The source of this sequence is a man over 45 who received an inactivated influenza vaccine. CDR3 region: CATHHRELFF. CDR3 coding DNA: TGTGCCACCCACCATCGGGAGCTGTTTTTT.